Below are 6 T cell receptor beta chains sequenced from a single sample in a study of PD-1 blockade in mismatch repair-deficient tumors. The method was immunoSEQ multiplex PCR; TCRdb's version includes in-frame clones alone and lacks a portion of them. The sample carries approximately 38,000 clones, roughly 83% recorded once. The sample in question was peripheral blood, obtained 4 weeks after starting pembrolizumab. The receptor source for this set is an adult with mismatch repair-deficient cancer.

The genes are TRBV10-2 and TRBJ2-1; TRBD2 matches at 7 bases. Trimming removed 4 bases from V and 11 bases from J; junction bases left unmatched: 5. Per germline, CDR1 WSHSY and CDR2 SAAADI. The CDR3 consists of 12 residues. CDR3: CASSASGPKQFF. The CDR3 region has the DNA TGCGCCAGCAGTGCTAGCGGCCCTAAGCAGTTCTTC.

This chain links TRBV15 with TRBJ1-2; D is uncertain. V lost 1 base and J 5 bases, leaving 11 bases between the germline ends. Germline CDR1 LNHNV, CDR2 YYDKDF (reference sequence). This CDR3 has 14 residues. In DNA, the CDR3 is TGTGCCACCAGCAGAGCACAGCCAGTGTATGGCTACACCTTC. Its translation: CATSRAQPVYGYTF.

The CDR3 is CASSYGNYGYTF. The CDR3 bases are TGTGCCAGTAGTTATGGTAACTATGGCTACACCTTC. The J gene is TRBJ1-2, the V gene TRBV19; D is unresolved. Trimming cost V 5 bases and J 1 base, with 5 bases left between them. The CDR3 runs 12 residues. Germline V gives CDR1 LNHDA, CDR2 SQIVND (reference sequence).

Turning to this clone: Germline is not matched at one junction end, which may reflect a read error. V and J are TRBV4-1 and TRBJ2-3; 9 bases are a match to TRBD2. The CDR3 spans 16 residues. In germline, CDR1 is MGHRA, CDR2 YSYEKL. The CDR3: CASSLVAGTSIDTQYF. CDR3 nucleotides: TGCGCCAGCAGCTTGGTTGCCGGGACTAGCATAGATACGCAGTATTTT.

The CDR3 here is CASSPGGGETQYF. The CDR3 bases are TGTGCCAGCAGCCCAGGGGGCGGCGAGACCCAGTACTTC. The V and J genes are TRBV5-6 and TRBJ2-5; 8 bases are shared with TRBD1. V lost 4 bases, J lost 5 bases, and 4 bases stayed unmatched. CDR3 length equals 13 residues. CDR1 and CDR2 from the germline V gene are SGHDT and YYEEEE.

This clone has just one count. J is TRBJ2-3 and V is TRBV6-4, with 7 bases identical to TRBD1. The CDR3 consists of 14 residues. The trim removed 3 bases at V and 4 bases at J, leaving 4 bases unmatched. In germline, CDR1 is MRHNA, CDR2 SNTAGT. CDR3 nucleotide sequence: TGTGCCAGCAGTGAGGGGCAGGGGGCAGATACGCAGTATTTT. As protein: CASSEGQGADTQYF.